This TCR beta chain is drawn from a study of response to subunit inactivated influenza vaccine. CDR3 size: 17 residues. V lost 2 bases to trimming and J lost 4 bases; unmatched junction nucleotides: 12. CDR1 SGHTA and CDR2 FQGNSA come from the germline V gene. Using its own MiXCR run on the RT-PCR reads, TCRdb lists one record per CDR3 protein. This table has hundreds of thousands of distinct CDR3 sequences, under 9% appearing once. Worth noting for this clonotype: Its antigen is undetermined.

Broader study findings: Authors suggested each seasonal flu vaccination may recruit only limited numbers of new T cells.

Sequenced here: PBMCs from blood, sampled about 23 months after vaccination. The chain joins TRBV7-2 to TRBJ2-7; the match to TRBD2 covers 9 bases. This sequence was found in a man between 50 and 75 years old who received an inactivated influenza vaccine. CDR3 sequence reads: CASSLRERGAYLYEQYF. The CDR3 DNA reads as TGTGCCAGCAGCTTAAGGGAGCGGGGGGCGTATCTTTACGAGCAGTACTTC.